These T cell receptor beta chains were read from a single sample in a study of blood T cells in healthy people across ages. TCRdb passed the 5' RACE reads through MiXCR, listing each CDR3 protein once. The repertoire includes fewer than 700,000 distinct CDR3 sequences, around half of them detected once, and roughly 25% sits in the top ten. Sequencing was carried out using blood. Receptors originate from an elderly man in good health. Both conserved end residues are part of each CDR3. D genes are given only for firm matches. Size values are once, few and many counts, or a class for expanded clones, and some rows have none.

.,.,TRBJ2-7,TRBV5-1,TGCGCCAGCAGCTTGGCCCCAACGGGGTTAAGCTCCTACGAGCAGTACTTC,CASSLAPTGLSSYEQYF
.,TRBD2,TRBJ2-3,TRBV20-1,TGCAGTGCTAGGGGGGAGGGGAGCACAGATACGCAGTATTTT,CSARGEGSTDTQYF
few,.,TRBJ2-1,TRBV7-2,TGTGCCAGCAGCTACACCCAGGGCGCCCCCTACAATGAGCAGTTCTTC,CASSYTQGAPYNEQFF
.,.,TRBJ2-5,TRBV7-9,TGTGCCAGCAGCTCCCCATACAGTGGGGAGACCCAGTACTTC,CASSSPYSGETQYF
once,.,TRBJ2-7,TRBV25-1,TGTGCCAGCAGTCGAGTTTTTGTCGACGAGCAGTACTTC,CASSRVFVDEQYF
.,.,TRBJ2-7,TRBV5-1,TGCGCCAGCAGCTTGGCCCTGGGTACCTACGAGCAGTACTTC,CASSLALGTYEQYF
.,.,TRBJ2-7,TRBV28,TGTGCCAGCAGTTCCCGAGGGAACCGTGGCTACGAGCAGTACTTC,CASSSRGNRGYEQYF
once,TRBD2,TRBJ2-3,TRBV5-1,TGCGCCAGCAGCTGGGCCAGCGGGGGGGCTGATACGCAGTATTTT,CASSWASGGADTQYF
once,TRBD2,TRBJ2-1,TRBV6-5,TGTGCCAGCAGTTCCTCTAGCGGGGGGGCGAACAATGAGCAGTTCTTC,CASSSSSGGANNEQFF
.,TRBD2,TRBJ2-5,TRBV7-2,TGTGCCAGCACCAGAACTAGCGGGAGAAAGACCCAGTACTTC,CASTRTSGRKTQYF
.,.,TRBJ2-7,TRBV5-1,TGCGCCAGCAGCCGCCCCCAAAACAATGAGCAGTACTTC,CASSRPQNNEQYF
.,TRBD1,TRBJ2-7,TRBV30,TGTGCCTGGAGTCTTGGGGCAGGGGGTTCCGAGCAGTACTTC,CAWSLGAGGSEQYF
.,.,TRBJ2-5,TRBV2,TGTGCCAGCAATTACATCCGGACAGAAGAGACCCAGTACTTC,CASNYIRTEETQYF
many,.,TRBJ1-5,TRBV6-6,TGTGCCAGCAGTGCCTCGGGACTGCAGGTCGGTCAGCCCCAGCATTTT,CASSASGLQVGQPQHF
.,.,TRBJ1-5,TRBV6-5,TGTGCCAGCAGTGGGGGGTATAGCAATCAGCCCCAGCATTTT,CASSGGYSNQPQHF
.,.,TRBJ2-1,TRBV9,TGTACCAGCAGCCGCAAGCACCCAGGGCCCTATACTGTTGATGAGCAGTTCTTC,CTSSRKHPGPYTVDEQFF
.,TRBD1,TRBJ1-4,TRBV7-2,TGTGCCAGCAGCTTAGCAGGGGGCAGAGGTTTGGGTGAAAAACTGTTTTTT,CASSLAGGRGLGEKLFF
.,TRBD2,TRBJ2-1,TRBV7-2,TGTGCCAGCAGCTTAGCGGGAGCGGGGGTCCCCAATGAGCAGTTCTTC,CASSLAGAGVPNEQFF